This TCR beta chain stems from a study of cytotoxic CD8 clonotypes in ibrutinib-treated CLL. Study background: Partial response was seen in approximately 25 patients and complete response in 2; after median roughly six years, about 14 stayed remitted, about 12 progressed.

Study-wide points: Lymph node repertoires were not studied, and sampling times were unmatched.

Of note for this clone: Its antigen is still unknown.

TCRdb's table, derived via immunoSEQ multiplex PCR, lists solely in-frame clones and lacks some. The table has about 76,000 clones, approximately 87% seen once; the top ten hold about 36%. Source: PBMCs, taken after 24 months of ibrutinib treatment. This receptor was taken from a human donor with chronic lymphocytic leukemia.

CDR3 amino acids: CASSLATSGIYNEQFF. CDR3 sequence (DNA): TGTGCCAGCAGCTTGGCGACTAGCGGGATCTACAATGAGCAGTTCTTC. The chain combines TRBV5-6 with TRBJ2-1; 11 nucleotides match TRBD2. J was trimmed by 3 bases and V by 0 bases; bases with no gene match: 2. This CDR3 spans 16 amino acids. Germline-derived CDR1 and CDR2 are SGHDT and YYEEEE.